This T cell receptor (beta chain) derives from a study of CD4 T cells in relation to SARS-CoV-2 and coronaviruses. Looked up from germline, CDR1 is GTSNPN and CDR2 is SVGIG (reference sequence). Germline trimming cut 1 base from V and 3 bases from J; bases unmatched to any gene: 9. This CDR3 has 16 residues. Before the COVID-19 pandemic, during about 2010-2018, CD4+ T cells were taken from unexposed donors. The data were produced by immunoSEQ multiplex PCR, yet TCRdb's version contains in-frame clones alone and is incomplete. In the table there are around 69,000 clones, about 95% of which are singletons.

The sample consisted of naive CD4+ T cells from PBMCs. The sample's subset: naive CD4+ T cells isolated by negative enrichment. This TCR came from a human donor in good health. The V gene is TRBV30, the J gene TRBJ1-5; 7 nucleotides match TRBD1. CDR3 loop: CAWSGRRGRYNQPQHF. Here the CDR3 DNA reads TGTGCCTGGAGTGGGCGAAGGGGGCGTTACAATCAGCCCCAGCATTTT. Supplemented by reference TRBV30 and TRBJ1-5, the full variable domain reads SQTIHQWPATLVQPVGSPLSLECTVEGTSNPNLYWYRQAAGRGLQLLFYSVGIGQISSEVPQNLSASRPQDRQFILSSKKLLLSDSGFYLCAWSGRRGRYNQPQHFGDGTRLSIL.